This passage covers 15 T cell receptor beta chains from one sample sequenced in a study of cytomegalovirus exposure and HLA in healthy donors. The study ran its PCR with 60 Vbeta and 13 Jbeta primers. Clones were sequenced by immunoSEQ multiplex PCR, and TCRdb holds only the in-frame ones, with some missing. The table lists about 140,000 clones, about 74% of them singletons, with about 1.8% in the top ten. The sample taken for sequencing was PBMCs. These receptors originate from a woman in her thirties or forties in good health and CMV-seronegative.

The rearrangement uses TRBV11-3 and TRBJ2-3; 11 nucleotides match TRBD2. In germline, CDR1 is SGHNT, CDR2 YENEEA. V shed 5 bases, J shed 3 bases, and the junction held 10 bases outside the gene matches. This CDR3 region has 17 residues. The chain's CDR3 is CASSMGLAVGGTDTQYF. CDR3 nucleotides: TGTGCCAGCAGCATGGGACTAGCGGTGGGGGGAACAGATACGCAGTATTTT.

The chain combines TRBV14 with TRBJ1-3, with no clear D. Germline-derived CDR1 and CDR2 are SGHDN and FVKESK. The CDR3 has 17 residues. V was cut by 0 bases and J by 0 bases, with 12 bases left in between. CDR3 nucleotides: TGTGCCAGCAGCCAAGATTGGTTCAGTAACTCTGGAAACACCATATATTTT. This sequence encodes CASSQDWFSNSGNTIYF.

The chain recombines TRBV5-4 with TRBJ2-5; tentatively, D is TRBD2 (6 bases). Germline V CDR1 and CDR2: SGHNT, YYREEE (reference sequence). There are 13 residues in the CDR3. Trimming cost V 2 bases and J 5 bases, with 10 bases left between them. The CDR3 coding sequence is TGTGCCAGCAGCTTTACGGGGGAGGAGACCCAGTACTTC. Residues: CASSFTGEETQYF.

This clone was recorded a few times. CDR3 bases: TGTGCCAGTGGCTGGGAGGGGCGCGGGAGCACTGAAGCTTTCTTT. This encodes CASGWEGRGSTEAFF. This chain connects TRBV7-9 to TRBJ1-1; TRBD1 is a possible D gene (5 bases). With 9 bases removed from V and 4 bases from J, the gap between germline ends came to 21 bases. Per germline, CDR1 SEHNR and CDR2 FQNEAQ (reference sequence). The CDR3 spans 15 residues.

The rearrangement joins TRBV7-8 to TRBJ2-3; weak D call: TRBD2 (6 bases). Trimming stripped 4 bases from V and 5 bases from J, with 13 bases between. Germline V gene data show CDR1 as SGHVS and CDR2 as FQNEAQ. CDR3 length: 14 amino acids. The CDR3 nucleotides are TGTGCCAGCAGCTACCCGGGAGCTCAAGATACGCAGTATTTT. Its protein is CASSYPGAQDTQYF. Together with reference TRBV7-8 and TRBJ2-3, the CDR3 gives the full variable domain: GAGVSQSPRYKVAKRGQDVALRCDPISGHVSLFWYQQALGQGPEFLTYFQNEAQLDKSGLPSDRFFAERPEGSVSTLKIQRTQQEDSAVYLCASSYPGAQDTQYFGPGTRLTVL.

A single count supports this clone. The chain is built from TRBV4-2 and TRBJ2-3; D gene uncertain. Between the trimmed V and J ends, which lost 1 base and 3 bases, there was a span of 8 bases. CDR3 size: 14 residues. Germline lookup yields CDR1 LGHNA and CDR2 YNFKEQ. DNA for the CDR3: TGTGCCAGCAGCCAAGTCTCCAGGACAGATACGCAGTATTTT. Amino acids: CASSQVSRTDTQYF.

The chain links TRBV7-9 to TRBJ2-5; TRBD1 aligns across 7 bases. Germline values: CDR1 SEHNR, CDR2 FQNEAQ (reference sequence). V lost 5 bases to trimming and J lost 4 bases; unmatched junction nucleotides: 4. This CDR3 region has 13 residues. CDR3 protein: CASSVGQRETQYF. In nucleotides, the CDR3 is TGTGCCAGCAGCGTGGGACAGAGAGAGACCCAGTACTTC.

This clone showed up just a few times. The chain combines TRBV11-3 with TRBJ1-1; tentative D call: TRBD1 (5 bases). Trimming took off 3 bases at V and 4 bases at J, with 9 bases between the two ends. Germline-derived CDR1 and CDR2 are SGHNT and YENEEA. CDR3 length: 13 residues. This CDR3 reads CASSFTRATEAFF. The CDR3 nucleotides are TGTGCCAGCAGCTTTACCAGGGCCACTGAAGCTTTCTTT.

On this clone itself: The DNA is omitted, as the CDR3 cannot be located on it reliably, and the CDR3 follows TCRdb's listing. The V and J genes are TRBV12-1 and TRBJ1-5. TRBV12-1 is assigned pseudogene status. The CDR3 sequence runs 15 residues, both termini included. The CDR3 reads CASSYVGEGNQPQHF.

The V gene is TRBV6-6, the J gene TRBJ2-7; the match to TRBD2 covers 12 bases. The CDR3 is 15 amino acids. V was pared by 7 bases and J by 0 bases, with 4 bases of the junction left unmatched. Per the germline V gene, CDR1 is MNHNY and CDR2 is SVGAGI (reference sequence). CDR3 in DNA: TGTGCCAGCATCCGGACTAGCGGGGCCTCCTACGAGCAGTACTTC. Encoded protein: CASIRTSGASYEQYF.

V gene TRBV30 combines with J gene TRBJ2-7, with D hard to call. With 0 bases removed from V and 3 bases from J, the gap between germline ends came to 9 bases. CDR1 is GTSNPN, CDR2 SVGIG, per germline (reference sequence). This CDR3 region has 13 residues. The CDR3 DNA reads TGTGCCTGGAGTGTTGGGCGAGACTACGAGCAGTACTTC. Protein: CAWSVGRDYEQYF.

The CDR3 nucleotides read TGTGCCAGCAGTTACGTTACAGGGGCCATGAACACTGAAGCTTTCTTT. This gives the protein CASSYVTGAMNTEAFF. The chain uses TRBV6-5 and TRBJ1-1; 7 positions agree with TRBD1. With 2 bases clipped from V and 0 bases from J, the junction kept 6 bases outside the gene matches. The CDR3 length is 16 residues. Germline V gene sequence: CDR1 MNHEY, CDR2 SVGAGI.

CDR3 in amino acids: CASSFAGANTGELFF. In nucleotides, the CDR3 is TGTGCCAGCAGTTTCGCCGGAGCGAACACCGGGGAGCTGTTTTTT. This chain links TRBV28 with TRBJ2-2; D is ambiguous. V was pared by 3 bases and J by 0 bases, with 8 bases between. The CDR3 has 15 amino acids. CDR1 is MDHEN, CDR2 SYDVKM, per germline.

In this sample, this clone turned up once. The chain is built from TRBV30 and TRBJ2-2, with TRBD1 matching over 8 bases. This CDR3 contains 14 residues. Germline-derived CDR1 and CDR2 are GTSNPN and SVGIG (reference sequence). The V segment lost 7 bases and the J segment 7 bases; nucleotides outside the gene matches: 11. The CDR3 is CAYGTGLGIGELFF. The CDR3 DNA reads TGTGCCTATGGGACAGGTCTAGGCATCGGGGAGCTGTTTTTT. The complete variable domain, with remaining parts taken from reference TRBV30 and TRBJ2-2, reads SQTIHQWPATLVQPVGSPLSLECTVEGTSNPNLYWYRQAAGRGLQLLFYSVGIGQISSEVPQNLSASRPQDRQFILSSKKLLLSDSGFYLCAYGTGLGIGELFFGEGSRLTVL.

The CDR3 loop is CATSGGERWSSYNSPLHF. The CDR3 nucleotides read TGTGCCACCAGCGGAGGAGAACGTTGGAGCTCCTATAATTCACCCCTCCACTTT. This sequence joins TRBV15 and TRBJ1-6, with D hard to call. With 5 bases removed from V and 0 bases from J, the gap between germline ends came to 17 bases. Germline values: CDR1 LNHNV, CDR2 YYDKDF (reference sequence). The CDR3 has 18 amino acids.